This T cell receptor beta chain originates from a study of cytomegalovirus exposure and HLA in healthy donors. Findings and caveats of the study: A few chains tied to CMV proved CMV antigen-specific in vitro.

Per the germline V gene, CDR1 is SGHRS and CDR2 is YFSETQ. The CDR3 covers 17 residues. V was clipped by 1 base and J by 0 bases; unmatched bases: 3. About this clone: Its cognate antigen is unknown.

The repertoire was sequenced with immunoSEQ multiplex PCR; TCRdb's copy has only in-frame clones and lacks some. The table shows 150,000 to 200,000 clones, with 80% to 85% occurring only once. The sample was PBMCs. The source of this sequence is a woman aged 25 to 39 in good health and CMV-seronegative. The J gene is TRBJ2-7, the V gene TRBV5-1, with TRBD2 identical over 14 bases. DNA for the CDR3: TGCGCCAGCAGCTTGTATGGGACTAGCGGGAGCTCCTACGAGCAGTACTTC. As protein: CASSLYGTSGSSYEQYF.